A selection of T cell receptor beta chains follows, all from one sample in a study of control samples from healthy donors and cancer patients. Clones were read by immunoSEQ multiplex PCR, and TCRdb kept only the in-frame ones, dropping some. In the table there are roughly 59,000 clones, roughly nine tenths of which are singletons. The sample comprised PBMCs. The source of these receptors is a man aged 40-50 years with colorectal cancer. The CDR3 runs from the conserved cysteine through the conserved F or W. Fields, in order: J gene, D gene, clone size, V gene, CDR3 DNA, CDR3 protein. The D gene is left open where the match is weak. Not all rows give a size; the values are once, few, many and, for expanded clones, a class.

>TRBJ1-2|TRBD1|NA|TRBV4-1
TGCGCCAGCAGCCAAGCGCCCGACAGGGAATATGGCTACACCTTC
CASSQAPDREYGYTF
>TRBJ2-2|TRBD1|NA|TRBV19
TGTGCCAGTAGTACTCCCAGACAGGGGAGCACCGGGGAGCTGTTTTTT
CASSTPRQGSTGELFF
>TRBJ1-3|NA|NA|TRBV12-3/TRBV12-4
TGTGCCAGCAGTTTAGGTAACACCATATATTTT
CASSLGNTIYF
>TRBJ2-7|NA|NA|TRBV6-5
TGTGCCAGCAGTTACTCCGACAGATCCTACGAGCAGTACTTC
CASSYSDRSYEQYF
>TRBJ1-6|TRBD1|NA|TRBV29-1
TGCAGCGCTAGGACAGGGAATAATTCACCCCTCCACTTT
CSARTGNNSPLHF
>TRBJ2-1|TRBD1|NA|TRBV29-1
TGCAGCCTACGCCCTTTTCCGGGACAGGGTCCCAACAATGAGCAGTTCTTC
CSLRPFPGQGPNNEQFF
>TRBJ2-7|NA|NA|TRBV4-2
TGTGCCAGCAGCCTACGGTCAGAAAATTCGGGTGAGCAGTACTTC
CASSLRSENSGEQYF
>TRBJ2-7|TRBD2|NA|TRBV5-6
TGTGCCAGCAGCTTGGGCCGGCCCGCGGGGGGGGAGCAGTACTTC
CASSLGRPAGGEQYF
>TRBJ1-1|TRBD1|NA|TRBV4-2
TGTGCCAGCAGCCAAGGGGGACAGGGGTACATGAACACTGAAGCTTTCTTT
CASSQGGQGYMNTEAFF
>TRBJ1-3|NA|NA|TRBV7-9
TGTGCCAGCAGCTTGGAGGGAAACACCATATATTTT
CASSLEGNTIYF
>TRBJ1-1|NA|NA|TRBV27
TGTGCCAGCAGTCTCGATGGGGTTAGGTACCCCTCAGGCACTGAAGCTTTCTTT
CASSLDGVRYPSGTEAFF
>TRBJ2-7|NA|NA|TRBV6-5
TGTGCCAGCAGCGGGACATATGGCAACGAGCAGTACTTC
CASSGTYGNEQYF
>TRBJ2-7|TRBD1|NA|TRBV30
TGTGCCTGGAGCCAGACAGGGATCGAGCAGTACTTC
CAWSQTGIEQYF
>TRBJ2-1|TRBD2|NA|TRBV5-1
TGCGCCAGTCGGCCGGCGACTAGCCTAACCGAAAGAGTGCAGTTCTTC
CASRPATSLTERVQFF
>TRBJ2-5|TRBD2|once|TRBV11-2
TGTGCCAGCAGCCCGCTCGCGGGGGGCCACCAAGAGACCCAGTACTTC
CASSPLAGGHQETQYF
>TRBJ2-1|TRBD2|once|TRBV9
TGTGCCAGCAGCCCTACCGCGGGGGACTCTGGCAATGAGCAGTTCTTC
CASSPTAGDSGNEQFF
>TRBJ1-1|NA|NA|TRBV5-1
TGCGCCAGCATCCTGGGGGCGGTACTGAACACTGAAGCTTTCTTT
CASILGAVLNTEAFF
>TRBJ2-1|TRBD2|once|TRBV6-2/TRBV6-3
TGTGCCAGCAGTTCCTCGGGACTATTGAGCTCCTACAATGAGCAGTTCTTC
CASSSSGLLSSYNEQFF